The rows below give T cell receptor beta chains drawn from one sample of a study of cytomegalovirus exposure and HLA in healthy donors. This table comes from immunoSEQ multiplex PCR, and its TCRdb copy is limited to in-frame clones, with some not included. The repertoire holds more than 75,000 clones, with just under 80% as singletons. The source material was PBMCs. The receptors shown here come from a woman aged 40 to 49 in good health and CMV-seronegative. Both conserved end residues are part of each CDR3. D genes are given only for firm matches.

D: TRBD1
V: TRBV11-3
length: 14
CDR3: CASSRQGTSDEAFF

D: NA
V: TRBV25-1
length: 13
CDR3: CASSEPGVYEQYF

D: TRBD1
V: TRBV5-4
length: 15
CDR3: CASSSGQGAGSPLHF

D: NA
V: TRBV28
length: 14
CDR3: CASSPDSKAYGYTF

D: NA
V: TRBV2
length: 18
CDR3: CASSETEGSGSGANVLTF

D: NA
V: TRBV5-5
length: 15
CDR3: CASSPSPASTGELFF

D: NA
V: TRBV19
length: 15
CDR3: CASSMRQVAKNIQYF

D: TRBD2
V: TRBV29-1
length: 15
CDR3: CSVDKWAGGPEEQFF

D: TRBD1
V: TRBV28
length: 16
CDR3: CASSPWGQGFNQPQHF

D: TRBD1
V: TRBV9
length: 17
CDR3: CASSVASDRGTNSPLHF

D: TRBD2
V: TRBV4-2
length: 15
CDR3: CASSLSRGGTDTQYF

D: NA
V: TRBV7-3
length: 13
CDR3: CASSSQGSTEAFF

D: NA
V: TRBV2
length: 18
CDR3: CAIRPQNRAMTGDYGYTF

D: TRBD1
V: TRBV9
length: 16
CDR3: CASSVVRDRDTGELFF

D: TRBD1
V: TRBV5-4
length: 16
CDR3: CASSLETGDKEGGYTF

D: NA
V: TRBV6-6
length: 11
CDR3: CASTPNFGYTF

D: NA
V: TRBV7-2
length: 13
CDR3: CASSEGGSQTQYF

D: NA
V: TRBV19
length: 12
CDR3: CASSSRTCGYTF

D: NA
V: TRBV30
length: 13
CDR3: CAWSVNTGETQYF

D: TRBD2
V: TRBV7-6
length: 15
CDR3: CASRAGTSATGELFF

D: NA
V: TRBV30
length: 15
CDR3: CAWSVTGLRNQPQHF

D: TRBD2
V: TRBV4-1
length: 14
CDR3: CASSRVGGTYEQYF

D: NA
V: TRBV6-1
length: 15
CDR3: CASSLGSESNQPQHF

D: TRBD2
V: TRBV9
length: 16
CDR3: CASSAGDYLIYNEQFF

D: TRBD2
V: TRBV7-2
length: 14
CDR3: CASSRGGVGHEQYF

D: NA
V: TRBV18
length: 14
CDR3: CASSPRGPNTEAFF

D: TRBD2
V: TRBV5-6
length: 19
CDR3: CASSPGLAGHSSSYNEQFF

D: TRBD1
V: TRBV4-1
length: 15
CDR3: CASSQHLTGGYGYTF

D: TRBD2
V: TRBV7-3
length: 16
CDR3: CASSISGTSGGAEQFF

D: TRBD1
V: TRBV7-2
length: 17
CDR3: CASSPKAGTGGYTEAFF

D: NA
V: TRBV9
length: 14
CDR3: CASSVAPENTEAFF

D: NA
V: TRBV2
length: 15
CDR3: CASSLDDRGSYEQYF

D: NA
V: TRBV6-6
length: 14
CDR3: CASGDRGGNTEAFF

D: NA
V: TRBV19
length: 13
CDR3: CASSTAGIGEQYF

D: TRBD1
V: TRBV5-1
length: 12
CDR3: CASSAGQGEQYF

D: NA
V: TRBV25-1
length: 15
CDR3: CASSEITDYQETQYF

D: NA
V: TRBV11-3
length: 13
CDR3: CASSHTRNTEAFF

D: NA
V: TRBV10-3
length: 14
CDR3: CAISRQGPNEKLFF

D: NA
V: TRBV7-9
length: 13
CDR3: CASSLRGTGELFF

D: TRBD1
V: TRBV10-3
length: 11
CDR3: CATRQGYGYTF

D: NA
V: TRBV19
length: 14
CDR3: CASSIVYGEGPQHF

D: TRBD1
V: TRBV27
length: 14
CDR3: CASSIEGAGQPQHF

D: NA
V: TRBV4-1
length: 14
CDR3: CASSHRLGGLGYTF

D: NA
V: TRBV27
length: 13
CDR3: CASSQQGNYGYTF

D: NA
V: TRBV14
length: 14
CDR3: CASSHRHPSTEAFF

D: NA
V: TRBV5-6
length: 14
CDR3: CASSLTLSSYEQYF

D: NA
V: TRBV12-5
length: 13
CDR3: CASGFLGVTEAFF

D: NA
V: TRBV10-3
length: 11
CDR3: CAISESREQYF

D: NA
V: TRBV5-1
length: 17
CDR3: CASSLGASDTYSYEQYF

D: NA
V: TRBV25-1
length: 11
CDR3: CASSENNREHF

D: NA
V: TRBV6-1
length: 15
CDR3: CASKGGMAGTYEQYF

D: TRBD2
V: TRBV10-3
length: 15
CDR3: CAIRGLAENTGELFF

D: TRBD1
V: TRBV2
length: 17
CDR3: CASSVGTGGAGANVLTF

D: NA
V: TRBV5-1
length: 15
CDR3: CASSSSGTYSYEQYF

D: NA
V: TRBV6-1
length: 14
CDR3: CAAAWAGLLDTQYF

D: TRBD2
V: TRBV7-3
length: 14
CDR3: CASSPGGAQETQYF

D: TRBD1
V: TRBV19
length: 17
CDR3: CASRTPGQGKSNQPQHF

D: NA
V: TRBV2
length: 13
CDR3: CASSRQGNQPQHF